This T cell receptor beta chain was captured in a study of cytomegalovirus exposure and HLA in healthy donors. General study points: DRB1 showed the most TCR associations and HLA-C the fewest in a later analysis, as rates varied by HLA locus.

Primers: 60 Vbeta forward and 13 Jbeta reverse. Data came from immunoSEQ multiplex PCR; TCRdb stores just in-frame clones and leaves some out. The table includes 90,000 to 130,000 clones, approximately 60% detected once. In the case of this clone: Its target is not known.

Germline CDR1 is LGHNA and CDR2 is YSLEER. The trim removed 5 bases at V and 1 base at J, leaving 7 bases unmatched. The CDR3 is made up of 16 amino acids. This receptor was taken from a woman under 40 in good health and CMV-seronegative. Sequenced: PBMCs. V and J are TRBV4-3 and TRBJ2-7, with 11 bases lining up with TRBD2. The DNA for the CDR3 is TGCGCCAGCAGCACTAGTATAGCGGGAGGGTCCTACGAGCAGTACTTC. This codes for CASSTSIAGGSYEQYF.